This T cell receptor beta chain appears in the sequencing data of a study of T cells in Graves' hyperthyroidism and ophthalmopathy. Study-level results: Blood also showed most of the thyroid clonotypes that were expanded above 0.001. It was a median 6.5 months before onset that the model predicted ophthalmopathy.

The TCR beta CDR3 regions underwent amplification using RNA transcripts as the source. When the TCR CDR3 underwent first-round RT-PCR, the HTBI primer set was used. MiXCR was run by TCRdb on the multiplex PCR reads, yielding one entry per CDR3 protein. The table has some 770,000 distinct CDR3 sequences, 16% seen once; the top ten hold 8.4%. If no ophthalmopathy progression occurred within 18 months, Graves' hyperthyroidism was stable. Each diagnosis drew on symptoms, thyroxine, TRAb, thyroid ultrasound and orbital computed tomography findings. Trimming took 1 base from V and 4 from J; bases not matched to a gene: 9. Looked up from germline, CDR1 is LGHNA and CDR2 is YSLEER. This CDR3 is built from 17 residues. This clonotype was found a few times. Antigen specificity is unknown.

The sample comprised blood. The clonotype originates from a man between 18 and 29 years old with Graves' hyperthyroidism. The chain is built from TRBV4-3 and TRBJ2-7; TRBD2 agrees at 11 bases. The CDR3 DNA is TGCGCCAGCAGCCAAGGAAATAGCGGGAGGGTCGCTTACGAGCAGTACTTC. Translating gives CASSQGNSGRVAYEQYF.